The rows below give T cell receptor beta chains drawn from one sample of a study of T cells expressing NK-cell markers. TCRdb reworked the 5' RACE reads into one entry per CDR3 protein, no DNA. Its table records about 450,000 distinct CDR3 sequences. Sequencing used blood T cells: a sorted CD56 or NKG2C T cell subset, CD4+ or CD8+ T cells, or bulk PBMC T cells (not recorded which). The source is a woman between 18 and 70 years old in good health. Both conserved end residues are part of each CDR3.

v_call,j_call,cdr3_length,cdr3_aa
TRBV6-1,TRBJ2-3,14,CASRGVGVADTQYF
TRBV5-8,TRBJ2-1,16,CANSLSGTSIYNEQFF
TRBV12-3/TRBV12-4,TRBJ2-1,13,CASSYSSNNEQFF
TRBV20-1,TRBJ1-4,12,CSARAPNEKLFF
TRBV6-2/TRBV6-3,TRBJ2-5,14,CASSYTQRRETQYF
TRBV6-2/TRBV6-3,TRBJ2-5,16,CASRPTGRVRQETQYF
TRBV20-1,TRBJ2-7,15,CSAFRVSGSSYEQYF
TRBV4-3,TRBJ2-1,15,CASSQDEGQGYEQFF
TRBV5-1,TRBJ2-2,15,CASSSRTGRVGELFF
TRBV14,TRBJ2-1,16,CASSQLAIPRYNEQFF
TRBV5-1,TRBJ1-6,17,CASSLDAGDGYNSPLHF
TRBV5-4,TRBJ2-5,14,CASTPGGFQETQYF
TRBV5-1,TRBJ2-1,14,CASHPGTTYNEQFF
TRBV27,TRBJ2-3,15,CASTPRAGMEDTQYF
TRBV6-2/TRBV6-3,TRBJ2-5,14,CASSRTSGWETQYF
TRBV6-2/TRBV6-3,TRBJ1-5,16,CASSYSAGNSNQPQHF
TRBV11-2,TRBJ2-1,16,CASSLVGRRTYNEQFF
TRBV6-2/TRBV6-3,TRBJ2-1,11,CASSYPAEQFF
TRBV7-9,TRBJ1-6,15,CASSLVVNPNSPLHF
TRBV30,TRBJ2-2,12,CAWSRWRTELFF
TRBV25-1,TRBJ2-5,18,CASSGEAGTSGRRETQYF
TRBV9,TRBJ1-5,13,CASSVGSNQPQHF
TRBV6-2/TRBV6-3,TRBJ1-5,16,CASSYSSRQGYQPQHF
TRBV29-1,TRBJ2-5,14,CSVVGQGSQETQYF
TRBV20-1,TRBJ2-1,15,CSARDGSGRVNEQFF
TRBV3-1,TRBJ2-1,16,CASSQDRLAGANEQFF
TRBV6-2/TRBV6-3,TRBJ2-7,16,CASSFRGTGGLDEQYF
TRBV18,TRBJ2-5,15,CASSPPPGTQETQYF
TRBV4-1,TRBJ1-3,16,CASRPGTGGLGNTIYF
TRBV6-5,TRBJ1-5,16,CASSYSREGGNQPQHF
TRBV7-2,TRBJ2-5,14,CASSYWGGQETQYF
TRBV11-2,TRBJ2-7,14,CASRRTSTSYEQYF
TRBV28,TRBJ2-1,16,CASSLSSDSSYNEQFF